The 10 T cell receptor beta chains given below trace back to one sample, sequenced in a study of T-cell reconstitution after alpha-beta-depleted transplantation in children. The TCRbeta library was prepared with unique molecular identifiers. TCRdb independently ran MiXCR on the PCR reads; one entry per CDR3 protein. The sample lists about 120,000 distinct CDR3 sequences, 20% to 25% occurring once. This material consisted of PBMCs, mostly from graft donor cells, taken 180 days after TCRalphabeta/CD19-depleted stem cell transplant. Receptor source: a male patient under 10 years old who had a stem cell transplant for chronic granulomatous disease, so the T cells may come from the graft donor.

The rearrangement joins TRBV15 to TRBJ2-2; a weak D match, TRBD2 (7 bases). V lost 8 bases to trimming and J lost 3 bases, with 13 bases between them. Germline CDR1 is LNHNV and CDR2 is YYDKDF (reference sequence). CDR3 length equals 14 residues. The CDR3 reads CATEGGRDTGELFF. The CDR3 nucleotides read TGTGCCACCGAGGGGGGGCGCGACACCGGGGAGCTGTTTTTT.

This clonotype showed up just a few times. This sequence joins TRBV12-5 and TRBJ2-2, with unresolved D. The germline V gene has CDR1 LGHNT and CDR2 FRNRAP. The CDR3 has 12 residues. The germline V and J ends were trimmed by 1 base and 4 bases, with 1 base remaining between them. CDR3 residues: CASGLGTGELFF. CDR3 bases: TGTGCTAGTGGTTTGGGCACCGGGGAGCTGTTTTTT.

This clonotype was picked up many times. The chain couples TRBV12-3 or TRBV12-4 to TRBJ1-6, with D perhaps TRBD1 (5 bases). The CDR3 spans 15 residues. Trimming took off 5 bases at V and 7 bases at J, with 15 bases between the two ends. The CDR3 DNA sequence: TGTGCCAGCAGTCTGAGTGGGGCGCCCAATTCACCCCTCCACTTT. This translates into CASSLSGAPNSPLHF.

The table lists this clonotype with a count of one. The chain links TRBV12-3 or TRBV12-4 to TRBJ2-5; 10 bases agree with TRBD1. V lost 4 bases, J lost 4 bases, and 9 bases stayed unmatched. There are 16 residues in the CDR3. For the CDR3, the DNA is TGTGCCAGCAGTTCCCCCGGGACAGGGGCAATAGAGACCCAGTACTTC. This sequence encodes CASSSPGTGAIETQYF.

CDR3 coding DNA: TGTGCCACCAGTGATGCAGGGGATAATCAGCCCCAGCATTTT. This gives the protein CATSDAGDNQPQHF. The chain combines TRBV24-1 with TRBJ1-5; tentatively, D is TRBD1 (6 bases). CDR1 is KGHDR, CDR2 SFDVKD, per germline. The length of the CDR3 is 14 residues. V was clipped by 3 bases and J by 4 bases, with 9 bases between them.

This clonotype was observed many times. V and J are TRBV6-5 and TRBJ1-5, with D possibly TRBD1 on 5 matching bases. The CDR3 is 17 residues long. Germline assignment: CDR1 MNHEY and CDR2 SVGAGI. The V end lost 2 bases, the J end lost 3 bases, and 17 bases lay between the germline ends. The DNA for the CDR3 is TGTGCCAGCAGTTACGGGGGGGGTAGTAGGTACAATCAGCCCCAGCATTTT. As protein: CASSYGGGSRYNQPQHF.

This clonotype came up a few times. V usage is TRBV20-1 and J usage is TRBJ2-1; 9 bases align to TRBD1. The CDR3 is 13 residues long. The V segment lost 6 bases and the J segment 5 bases; nucleotides outside the gene matches: 5. Per the germline V gene, CDR1 is DFQATT and CDR2 is SNEGSKA (reference sequence). DNA of the CDR3: TGCAGTGCCCTGGACAGGGGCCACAATGAGCAGTTCTTC. It encodes CSALDRGHNEQFF.

This clonotype was seen a handful of times. The rearrangement joins TRBV18 to TRBJ1-1; D unresolved. Trimming shortened V by 2 bases and J by 1 base, and 5 bases separated the two germline ends. Germline V lookup: CDR1 KGHSH, CDR2 LQKENI. This CDR3 comprises 13 residues. Here the CDR3 DNA reads TGTGCCAGCTCACCAACGCAGAACACTGAAGCTTTCTTT. Encoded protein: CASSPTQNTEAFF.

This clonotype has just a few counts. This chain uses TRBV20-1 with TRBJ1-1; perhaps TRBD1 as D (5 bases). This CDR3 has 14 amino acids. V lost 6 bases to trimming and J lost 11 bases, with 25 bases between them. Germline CDR1 is DFQATT and CDR2 is SNEGSKA (reference sequence). As DNA, the CDR3 is TGCAGTGCCCGACTTCCTCGGGACCCTGTTACGGCTTTCTTT. Translating gives CSARLPRDPVTAFF.

This clonotype came up a few times. V usage is TRBV4-3 and J usage is TRBJ2-1, with D possibly matching TRBD1 (5 bases). CDR3 length: 13 residues. The germline V gene has CDR1 LGHNA and CDR2 YSLEER. Trimming took 4 bases from V and 5 from J, leaving 9 bases between them. CDR3 nucleotides: TGCGCCAGCAGCCGCGGACACAACAATGAGCAGTTCTTC. Residues: CASSRGHNNEQFF.